This T cell receptor beta chain is drawn from a study of blood T cells in healthy people across ages. Overall study: The capture of about one barcoded beta molecule per two T cells was achieved by template switching.

In germline, CDR1 is SGHAT, CDR2 FQNNGV. This CDR3 has 14 residues. V lost 2 bases and J 5 bases, leaving 12 bases between the germline ends. A second PCR of roughly 7 to 11 cycles used a sample-barcoded 5' primer and a J-beta primer mix. From the 5' RACE reads, TCRdb called clonotypes with MiXCR, one entry per CDR3 protein. In the table there are about 670,000 distinct CDR3 sequences, 40% to 45% of which are singletons. About this clonotype: The antigen remains undetermined.

Study observations and caveats: CMV status of donors was unknown, possibly confounding expanded clonotype changes.

Sequencing was performed on blood. This receptor was identified in a man at least 80 years old in good health. The chain combines TRBV11-2 with TRBJ1-1; the D gene is possibly TRBD1 (6 bases). The CDR3 is CASSLLWGRTEAFF. CDR3 nucleotide sequence: TGTGCCAGCAGCTTATTGTGGGGGCGGACTGAAGCTTTCTTT.